The T cell receptor beta chain under discussion was sequenced for a study of cytomegalovirus exposure and HLA in healthy donors. A single count supports this clone. Its target is not known. A multiplex PCR was run with 60 Vbeta primers and 13 Jbeta primers. Only in-frame clones appear in the TCRdb table, and some are missing; sequencing was by immunoSEQ multiplex PCR. Here the sample spans about 64,000 clones, roughly 85% being singletons. The study, taken as a whole, reports: The records held CMV serostatus as the only immune exposure information.

The sample comprised PBMCs. The origin of this receptor is a female donor in good health and CMV-seronegative.

CDR3 DNA sequence: TGCAGCGTAGGGGGACCCGGGGAGCTGTTTTTT. It yields the protein CSVGGPGELFF. The gene calls are TRBV29-1 and TRBJ2-2; D is perhaps TRBD1 (6 bases). Per germline, CDR1 SQVTM and CDR2 ANQGSEA. V lost 6 bases, J lost 6 bases, and 8 bases lay in between. CDR3 length: 11 amino acids.